This T cell receptor (beta chain) was sequenced in a study of blood T cell repertoires in COVID-19. Assay used: immunoSEQ multiplex PCR; TCRdb lists only in-frame clones, some missing. The sample carries approximately 58,000 clones, roughly 90% recorded once. Germline lookup yields CDR1 LGHDT and CDR2 YNNKEL (reference sequence). The junction had 5 bases not matched to a gene; V was cut back by 4 bases and J by 2 bases. The CDR3 is 14 residues long. Sequencing was performed on peripheral blood. The V call is TRBV3-1 (or the pseudogene TRBV3-2), the J call TRBJ2-7; 7 bases map to TRBD2. The receptor's source is a human donor in a cohort sampled during active COVID-19. Here the CDR3 DNA reads TGTGCCAGCAGCCGAGGACTAGTGGCCTACGAGCAGTACTTC. Translating it yields CASSRGLVAYEQYF.